This is a list of T cell receptor beta chains from one sample in a study of HIV-infected patients and healthy controls. TCRdb used MiXCR to reprocess the 5' RACE reads, holding one entry per CDR3 protein. The sample contains 70,000 or so distinct CDR3 sequences, roughly a sixth of which appear only once. The sequencing input was CD4+ T cells from blood. The origin of the receptors is a human donor in good health. Each CDR3 is given with its conserved first and last residue. The order of the fields is D gene, clone size, V gene, J gene, CDR3 protein, CDR3 DNA. A D gene is named only where the DNA matches it firmly. For some rows the clone size is stated as once, few or many, or as a class when expanded; others skip it.

d_gene: .
abundance: few
v_gene: TRBV7-6
j_gene: TRBJ2-1
CDR3aa: CASSKWGGRAMGQRLYNEQFF
CDR3nt: TGTGCCAGCAGCAAATGGGGGGGCAGGGCCATGGGCCAGCGGTTATACAATGAGCAGTTCTTC

d_gene: TRBD2
abundance: .
v_gene: TRBV15
j_gene: TRBJ2-7
CDR3aa: CATSSQRGSYEQYF
CDR3nt: TGTGCCACCAGCTCCCAGCGGGGGTCCTACGAGCAGTACTTC

d_gene: TRBD2
abundance: .
v_gene: TRBV13
j_gene: TRBJ2-1
CDR3aa: CATRRGGADYNEQFF
CDR3nt: TGTGCCACGAGGCGGGGGGGGGCCGATTACAATGAGCAGTTCTTC

d_gene: .
abundance: .
v_gene: TRBV23-1
j_gene: TRBJ1-5
CDR3aa: CASSLGQLDQPQHF
CDR3nt: TGCGCCAGCAGTCTCGGACAGCTAGATCAGCCCCAGCATTTT

d_gene: TRBD1
abundance: once
v_gene: TRBV6-2/TRBV6-3
j_gene: TRBJ2-1
CDR3aa: CASTLSGTGNYNEQFF
CDR3nt: TGTGCCAGCACCCTCTCGGGGACAGGGAATTACAATGAGCAGTTCTTC

d_gene: TRBD1
abundance: few
v_gene: TRBV12-3/TRBV12-4
j_gene: TRBJ2-2
CDR3aa: CASTQSGTENTGELFF
CDR3nt: TGTGCCAGCACCCAATCCGGGACAGAGAACACCGGGGAGCTGTTTTTT

d_gene: .
abundance: few
v_gene: TRBV19
j_gene: TRBJ1-2
CDR3aa: CASSTRQHGYTF
CDR3nt: TGTGCCAGTAGTACCCGACAGCATGGCTACACCTTC

d_gene: .
abundance: many
v_gene: TRBV6-2/TRBV6-3
j_gene: TRBJ1-1
CDR3aa: CASSPLGYVTEAFF
CDR3nt: TGTGCCAGCAGCCCGCTGGGGTACGTCACTGAAGCTTTCTTT

d_gene: TRBD2
abundance: many
v_gene: TRBV20-1
j_gene: TRBJ2-3
CDR3aa: CSVGGTSGSSTDTQYF
CDR3nt: TGCAGTGTGGGGGGGACTAGCGGATCTAGCACAGATACGCAGTATTTT

d_gene: TRBD2
abundance: few
v_gene: TRBV6-1
j_gene: TRBJ2-1
CDR3aa: CASRGGKVAGNYGEQFF
CDR3nt: TGTGCCAGCAGGGGTGGTAAGGTAGCGGGTAACTACGGTGAGCAGTTCTTC

d_gene: TRBD2
abundance: few
v_gene: TRBV7-2
j_gene: TRBJ2-2
CDR3aa: CASLGRTSGSGELFF
CDR3nt: TGTGCCAGCCTCGGCCGGACTAGCGGGAGTGGGGAGCTGTTTTTT

d_gene: .
abundance: .
v_gene: TRBV6-1
j_gene: TRBJ2-1
CDR3aa: CASSEFRSGDNEQFF
CDR3nt: TGTGCCAGCAGTGAATTTCGATCGGGGGACAATGAGCAGTTCTTC

d_gene: .
abundance: .
v_gene: TRBV6-2/TRBV6-3
j_gene: TRBJ1-2
CDR3aa: CASSYRGRDGYTF
CDR3nt: TGTGCCAGCAGTTACAGAGGCAGGGACGGCTACACCTTC

d_gene: TRBD1
abundance: .
v_gene: TRBV18
j_gene: TRBJ2-1
CDR3aa: CASSPVGTGGSLPEQFF
CDR3nt: TGTGCCAGCTCACCGGTCGGGACAGGGGGGTCCTTACCTGAGCAGTTCTTC

d_gene: .
abundance: many
v_gene: TRBV9
j_gene: TRBJ1-3
CDR3aa: CASSLGDNGRNTIYF
CDR3nt: TGTGCCAGCAGCCTTGGGGACAATGGGAGAAACACCATATATTTT

d_gene: .
abundance: many
v_gene: TRBV19
j_gene: TRBJ1-5
CDR3aa: CASSTRVPQPQHF
CDR3nt: TGTGCCAGTAGTACCAGGGTCCCTCAGCCCCAGCATTTT

d_gene: TRBD2
abundance: few
v_gene: TRBV29-1
j_gene: TRBJ2-7
CDR3aa: CSARTSGSYEQYF
CDR3nt: TGCAGCGCCCGGACTAGCGGCTCCTACGAGCAGTACTTC

d_gene: TRBD2
abundance: once
v_gene: TRBV19
j_gene: TRBJ2-3
CDR3aa: CASRIPRGTSGSDTQYF
CDR3nt: TGTGCCAGTAGGATACCTCGAGGGACTAGCGGGAGTGATACGCAGTATTTT

d_gene: .
abundance: few
v_gene: TRBV18
j_gene: TRBJ2-2
CDR3aa: CASSPRSAPNTGELFF
CDR3nt: TGTGCCAGCTCACCGAGGTCAGCCCCGAACACCGGGGAGCTGTTTTTT

d_gene: TRBD2
abundance: few
v_gene: TRBV12-3/TRBV12-4
j_gene: TRBJ2-1
CDR3aa: CASSLSGVSYNEQFF
CDR3nt: TGTGCCAGCAGTTTAAGCGGGGTCTCCTACAATGAGCAGTTCTTC

d_gene: .
abundance: .
v_gene: TRBV24-1
j_gene: TRBJ1-2
CDR3aa: CATSDFGRGHGYTF
CDR3nt: TGTGCCACCAGTGATTTTGGCCGGGGCCATGGCTACACCTTC

d_gene: .
abundance: few
v_gene: TRBV4-2
j_gene: TRBJ1-1
CDR3aa: CASSQGNGLNTEAFF
CDR3nt: TGTGCCAGCAGCCAAGGGAACGGATTGAACACTGAAGCTTTCTTT

d_gene: .
abundance: .
v_gene: TRBV6-1
j_gene: TRBJ1-2
CDR3aa: CASSAEGNYGYTF
CDR3nt: TGTGCCAGCAGTGCCGAGGGGAACTATGGCTACACCTTC

d_gene: .
abundance: .
v_gene: TRBV5-5
j_gene: TRBJ2-5
CDR3aa: CASSLGILGLLRVETQYF
CDR3nt: TGTGCCAGCAGCTTGGGGATTCTCGGTCTGCTACGTGTTGAGACCCAGTACTTC

d_gene: TRBD1
abundance: few
v_gene: TRBV5-1
j_gene: TRBJ2-2
CDR3aa: CATRSTGGTGELFF
CDR3nt: TGCGCCACACGTAGTACAGGGGGAACCGGGGAGCTGTTTTTT

d_gene: TRBD2
abundance: .
v_gene: TRBV7-2
j_gene: TRBJ2-1
CDR3aa: CASSKLTHLAASYNEQFF
CDR3nt: TGTGCCAGCAGCAAGCTCACCCATCTAGCGGCATCCTACAATGAGCAGTTCTTC

d_gene: .
abundance: .
v_gene: TRBV4-3
j_gene: TRBJ1-5
CDR3aa: CASSQVARRNQPQHF
CDR3nt: TGCGCCAGCAGCCAAGTGGCCAGGAGGAATCAGCCCCAGCATTTT

d_gene: .
abundance: .
v_gene: TRBV10-2
j_gene: TRBJ2-1
CDR3aa: CASKPGQPTSNEQFF
CDR3nt: TGCGCCAGCAAGCCCGGACAACCGACTAGTAATGAGCAGTTCTTC

d_gene: .
abundance: .
v_gene: TRBV7-2
j_gene: TRBJ1-5
CDR3aa: CASSLYAQPQHF
CDR3nt: TGTGCCAGCAGCTTATACGCACAGCCCCAGCATTTT

d_gene: .
abundance: many
v_gene: TRBV7-2
j_gene: TRBJ2-3
CDR3aa: CASSPNRAFGTDTQYF
CDR3nt: TGTGCCAGCAGCCCGAACAGGGCGTTTGGCACAGATACGCAGTATTTT

d_gene: TRBD1
abundance: many
v_gene: TRBV7-2
j_gene: TRBJ1-6
CDR3aa: CASSFTSGTGASPLHF
CDR3nt: TGTGCCAGCAGCTTCACGAGTGGCACAGGGGCTTCACCCCTCCACTTT

d_gene: TRBD2
abundance: .
v_gene: TRBV20-1
j_gene: TRBJ2-5
CDR3aa: CSARVSGVETQYF
CDR3nt: TGCAGTGCTAGGGTTAGCGGGGTTGAGACCCAGTACTTC

d_gene: .
abundance: .
v_gene: TRBV7-2
j_gene: TRBJ1-5
CDR3aa: CASSLDWQPQHF
CDR3nt: TGTGCCAGCAGCTTAGATTGGCAGCCCCAGCATTTT

d_gene: .
abundance: many
v_gene: TRBV5-1
j_gene: TRBJ2-3
CDR3aa: CASSLRITDTQYF
CDR3nt: TGCGCCAGCAGCTTGAGGATCACAGATACGCAGTATTTT

d_gene: .
abundance: many
v_gene: TRBV28
j_gene: TRBJ1-1
CDR3aa: CASRAGRIAEAFF
CDR3nt: TGTGCCAGCAGGGCAGGGAGAATAGCTGAAGCTTTCTTT

d_gene: TRBD1
abundance: .
v_gene: TRBV7-3
j_gene: TRBJ2-1
CDR3aa: CASSPRPGGQGDNEQFF
CDR3nt: TGTGCCAGCAGCCCTCGACCCGGGGGACAGGGCGACAATGAGCAGTTCTTC

d_gene: .
abundance: .
v_gene: TRBV13
j_gene: TRBJ2-7
CDR3aa: CASSSYWGASSYEQYF
CDR3nt: TGTGCCAGCAGCTCCTATTGGGGGGCGAGCTCCTACGAGCAGTACTTC

d_gene: .
abundance: many
v_gene: TRBV12-3/TRBV12-4
j_gene: TRBJ1-1
CDR3aa: CASSLAGQGTAFF
CDR3nt: TGTGCCAGCAGTTTAGCGGGCCAGGGTACAGCTTTCTTT

d_gene: .
abundance: few
v_gene: TRBV6-6
j_gene: TRBJ2-7
CDR3aa: CASSNPGQIYEQYF
CDR3nt: TGTGCCAGCAGTAACCCGGGACAAATCTACGAGCAGTACTTC

d_gene: .
abundance: .
v_gene: TRBV29-1
j_gene: TRBJ2-5
CDR3aa: CSVDAYQETQYF
CDR3nt: TGCAGCGTTGATGCGTACCAAGAGACCCAGTACTTC

d_gene: TRBD1
abundance: few
v_gene: TRBV29-1
j_gene: TRBJ1-1
CDR3aa: CSVRDRPSEAFF
CDR3nt: TGCAGCGTTAGGGACAGGCCATCTGAAGCTTTCTTT

d_gene: .
abundance: many
v_gene: TRBV9
j_gene: TRBJ2-3
CDR3aa: CASSVVTGARTDTQYF
CDR3nt: TGTGCCAGCAGCGTAGTGACTGGCGCCCGCACAGATACGCAGTATTTT

d_gene: .
abundance: .
v_gene: TRBV2
j_gene: TRBJ1-1
CDR3aa: CASRHSTREAFF
CDR3nt: TGTGCCAGCAGACACAGCACTCGTGAAGCTTTCTTT

d_gene: .
abundance: .
v_gene: TRBV7-9
j_gene: TRBJ2-3
CDR3aa: CASSLQGPSTDTQYF
CDR3nt: TGTGCCAGCAGCTTACAGGGGCCTAGCACAGATACGCAGTATTTT

d_gene: .
abundance: few
v_gene: TRBV20-1
j_gene: TRBJ2-1
CDR3aa: CSASTGNWAQNEQFF
CDR3nt: TGCAGTGCTAGCACGGGCAATTGGGCGCAGAATGAGCAGTTCTTC

d_gene: TRBD1
abundance: .
v_gene: TRBV19
j_gene: TRBJ2-1
CDR3aa: CASSIRSWTGLDNEQFF
CDR3nt: TGTGCCAGTAGTATCCGATCATGGACAGGTCTCGACAATGAGCAGTTCTTC

d_gene: TRBD1
abundance: many
v_gene: TRBV12-3/TRBV12-4
j_gene: TRBJ1-6
CDR3aa: CASRPRQGYNSPLHF
CDR3nt: TGTGCCAGCAGACCCCGACAGGGGTACAATTCACCCCTCCACTTT

d_gene: .
abundance: few
v_gene: TRBV20-1
j_gene: TRBJ2-5
CDR3aa: CSASPGAGETQYF
CDR3nt: TGCAGTGCTAGTCCTGGGGCGGGAGAGACCCAGTACTTC

d_gene: .
abundance: .
v_gene: TRBV5-4
j_gene: TRBJ1-1
CDR3aa: CASSWELMNTEAFF
CDR3nt: TGTGCCAGCAGCTGGGAGCTTATGAACACTGAAGCTTTCTTT

d_gene: .
abundance: .
v_gene: TRBV3-1
j_gene: TRBJ1-3
CDR3aa: CASRRGNTIYF
CDR3nt: TGTGCCAGCAGGCGCGGAAACACCATATATTTT

d_gene: TRBD1
abundance: .
v_gene: TRBV7-2
j_gene: TRBJ2-3
CDR3aa: CASERGDRGAGTQYF
CDR3nt: TGTGCCAGCGAGAGGGGGGACAGGGGAGCGGGTACGCAGTATTTT

d_gene: .
abundance: .
v_gene: TRBV20-1
j_gene: TRBJ1-4
CDR3aa: CSAIGTSVEKLFF
CDR3nt: TGCAGTGCTATCGGGACATCCGTCGAAAAACTGTTTTTT

d_gene: TRBD2
abundance: few
v_gene: TRBV6-2/TRBV6-3
j_gene: TRBJ2-3
CDR3aa: CASRRPLSGGTDTQYF
CDR3nt: TGTGCCAGCAGACGCCCCCTTAGCGGGGGCACAGATACGCAGTATTTT